The clone carrying this T cell receptor beta chain occurred a few times. A single record per CDR3 protein comes from TCRdb applying MiXCR to the 5' RACE reads. Seen here are hundreds of thousands of distinct CDR3 sequences, roughly 25% observed once, and the top ten hold about 12%. This sample stems from a study of T-cell memory formation after mild COVID-19. Germline trimming cut 6 bases from V and 8 bases from J; bases unmatched to any gene: 10. This CDR3 spans 13 amino acids. Germline V gives CDR1 SQVTM, CDR2 ANQGSEA. V usage is TRBV29-1 and J usage is TRBJ1-2, with 9 bases identical to TRBD1. This receptor was identified in an adult woman who had mild COVID-19 (a few samples of this study predate the infection). Cell type and time point are not known. Specimen: PBMCs or a T cell subset sorted from them (not recorded which). The CDR3 here is CSVLQQGALGYTF. The CDR3 DNA is TGCAGCGTACTTCAACAGGGGGCATTGGGCTACACCTTC. Filled out from reference TRBV29-1 and TRBJ1-2, the complete variable domain reads SAVISQKPSRDICQRGTSLTIQCQVDSQVTMMFWYRQQPGQSLTLIATANQGSEATYESGFVIDKFPISRPNLTFSTLTVSNMSPEDSSIYLCSVLQQGALGYTFGSGTRLTVV.